A selection of T cell receptor beta chains follows, all from one sample in a study of T cell changes during pregnancy in multiple sclerosis. Assay: immunoSEQ multiplex PCR; the TCRdb copy retains only in-frame clones and omits some. The sample lists around 39,000 clones; around nine tenths were seen once. The sequenced sample was CD8+ T cells from peripheral blood mononuclear cells, obtained in the first trimester of pregnancy. These receptors all stem from a female donor with multiple sclerosis, enrolled in a pregnancy study. CDR3s include the opening cysteine and the closing phenylalanine or tryptophan. The D gene is left open where the match is weak. Clone size is shown for a subset of rows, as once, few, many or a class of expanded clone.

D gene	V gene	J gene	clone size	CDR3 DNA	CDR3 protein
TRBD1	TRBV30	TRBJ1-4	-	TGTGCCTGGTCGATGAGCCCGGACAGGGAGGAAAAACTGTTTTTT	CAWSMSPDREEKLFF
-	TRBV4-1	TRBJ1-4	once	TGCGCCAGCAGCCAAGTAGTCGGGGGAGCAACTAATGAAAAACTGTTTTTT	CASSQVVGGATNEKLFF
TRBD2	TRBV27	TRBJ2-5	-	TGTGCCAGCAGTTTATTTGGGGGGGGAGAGACCCAGTACTTC	CASSLFGGGETQYF
-	TRBV7-3	TRBJ2-1	-	TGTGCCAGCAGCTTACCCTCAAGCGGAGCCTACAATGAGCAGTTCTTC	CASSLPSSGAYNEQFF
TRBD1	TRBV7-9	TRBJ2-7	-	TGTGCCAGCAGCTTAGAGGGTCCGAGACAGGGGTTCTACGAGCAGTACTTC	CASSLEGPRQGFYEQYF
-	TRBV11-1	TRBJ2-5	-	TGTGCCAGCAGCTTAGGAGGGGGATACCAAGAGACCCAGTACTTC	CASSLGGGYQETQYF
-	TRBV25-1	TRBJ1-6	-	TGTGCCAGCAGTGAATCAGTGGTGTCACCCCTCCACTTT	CASSESVVSPLHF
-	TRBV5-4	TRBJ1-1	few	TGTGCCAGCAGTGCCGCGTTGAACACTGAAGCTTTCTTT	CASSAALNTEAFF
TRBD1	TRBV29-1	TRBJ1-2	-	TGCAGCGTGGAGGGACAGGGTATCAACTATGGCTACACCTTC	CSVEGQGINYGYTF
-	TRBV27	TRBJ2-1	-	TGTGCCAGCAGTTTAACCCACCCAGGGTCCTACAATGAGCAGTTCTTC	CASSLTHPGSYNEQFF
TRBD2	TRBV5-4	TRBJ2-7	-	TGTGCCAGCAGCAGGACTAGCGGGGGGGCCTACGAGCAGTACTTC	CASSRTSGGAYEQYF
-	TRBV19	TRBJ2-1	once	TGTGCCATCAAGGGGACTGGACACAATGAGCAGTTCTTC	CAIKGTGHNEQFF
TRBD1	TRBV7-8	TRBJ2-2	-	TGTGCCAGCAGCGGGGGACAGGGGGTCACCGGGGAGCTGTTTTTT	CASSGGQGVTGELFF
-	TRBV7-3	TRBJ1-1	-	TGTGCCAGCAGCTTAATGGTTGGGAGGAACACTGAAGCTTTCTTT	CASSLMVGRNTEAFF
-	TRBV14	TRBJ2-7	-	TGTGCCAGCAGCCAAGATCCCGGACTGACCCCCTACGAGCAGTACTTC	CASSQDPGLTPYEQYF
-	TRBV19	TRBJ2-7	-	TGTGCCAGTAGTCCCACAGGGAGCTCCTACGAGCAGTACTTC	CASSPTGSSYEQYF
TRBD1	TRBV5-6	TRBJ1-1	-	TGTGCCAGCAGCTTGAACTTTGCGGGACAGGGGGCGATCACTGAAGCTTTCTTT	CASSLNFAGQGAITEAFF
-	TRBV4-3	TRBJ1-1	-	TGCGCCAGCAGCCAAGATGGGGGCATGAACACTGAAGCTTTCTTT	CASSQDGGMNTEAFF
TRBD2	TRBV7-3	TRBJ2-3	-	TGTGCCAGCAGCTCCGGCGGGGGGAGCACAGATACGCAGTATTTT	CASSSGGGSTDTQYF
-	TRBV6-4	TRBJ2-1	-	TGTGCCAGCAGTGACCCACCCCCCAGGGTCGAGCAGTTCTTC	CASSDPPPRVEQFF
TRBD1	TRBV7-3	TRBJ1-1	few	TGTGCCAGCAGTTCCGGGACAGGGGGCACTGAAGCTTTCTTT	CASSSGTGGTEAFF
-	TRBV7-3	TRBJ2-7	-	TGTGCCAGCAGCGTGCTCGGGGGGCCCGACGAGCAGTACTTC	CASSVLGGPDEQYF
-	TRBV7-9	TRBJ2-1	-	TGTGCCAGCAGCTCCCAGGGCGCCGTTTACAATGAGCAGTTCTTC	CASSSQGAVYNEQFF
-	TRBV11-2	TRBJ2-1	-	TGTGCCAGCAGCTTAGGGGCCGGGGGTGGTGAGCAGTTCTTC	CASSLGAGGGEQFF
-	TRBV28	TRBJ1-2	-	TGTGCCAGCAGTTTATCATACCTTAGAAGCTACACCTTC	CASSLSYLRSYTF
-	TRBV4-3	TRBJ1-4	-	TGCGCCAGCAGCCAAGATCAGGGGAATGAAAAACTGTTTTTT	CASSQDQGNEKLFF
-	TRBV9	TRBJ2-3	-	TGTGCCAGCAGCGGACTCGGGGGGCCCGGCACAGATACGCAGTATTTT	CASSGLGGPGTDTQYF
-	TRBV5-1	TRBJ2-1	-	TGCGCCAGCAGCTTGGCTGCGGGGGCTTACAATGAGCAGTTCTTC	CASSLAAGAYNEQFF
-	TRBV21-1	TRBJ1-2	-	TGTGCCAGCAGCAAAATGAAGCGCAGGGGGGAAAACTATGGCTACACCTTC	CASSKMKRRGENYGYTF
TRBD1	TRBV9	TRBJ1-1	-	TGTGCCAGCAGCCCCGAAGGGGGCTGGAACACTGAAGCTTTCTTT	CASSPEGGWNTEAFF
TRBD1	TRBV9	TRBJ2-7	-	TGTGCCAGCAGCGTAGCCGGGACAGGGGGATCCTACGAGCAGTACTTC	CASSVAGTGGSYEQYF
TRBD1	TRBV29-1	TRBJ2-1	many	TGCAGCGTTGAACGTGGGACAGGGGATTCGGGTGAGCAGTTCTTC	CSVERGTGDSGEQFF
TRBD2	TRBV7-3	TRBJ2-5	-	TGTGCCAGCAGCTTAGGCGGGGGGGCCGGGGAGACCCAGTACTTC	CASSLGGGAGETQYF
TRBD1	TRBV2	TRBJ1-2	-	TGTGCCAGCAGGGCAGGGACAGGGCCTGGCTACACCTTC	CASRAGTGPGYTF
TRBD1	TRBV19	TRBJ1-1	-	TGTGCCAGTAGTATAGAAGGCTGGACAGGGAACACTGAAGCTTTCTTT	CASSIEGWTGNTEAFF
-	TRBV30	TRBJ1-2	-	TGTGCCTGCGACAGGCCCAACTATGGCTACACCTTC	CACDRPNYGYTF
-	TRBV4-3	TRBJ1-2	-	TGCGCCAGCAGCCAAGGATGGCTTAGCGATGGCTACACCTTC	CASSQGWLSDGYTF
-	TRBV4-3	TRBJ2-2	-	TGCGCCAGCAGCCAAGATTTTAACGGGGAGCTGTTTTTT	CASSQDFNGELFF
TRBD1	TRBV11-2	TRBJ1-5	-	TGTGCCAGCAGAAAAATCCAAAGGGGGCAGGGGGCCTGTCAGCCCCAGCATTTT	CASRKIQRGQGACQPQHF
TRBD1	TRBV11-2	TRBJ1-2	-	TGTGCCAGCAGTTCGGACAGGGTCGAGAACACCTTC	CASSSDRVENTF